Presented here are 22 T cell receptor beta chains from one specimen sequenced in a study of blood T cell repertoires in COVID-19. The repertoire was sequenced with immunoSEQ multiplex PCR; TCRdb's copy has only in-frame clones and lacks some. The sample includes almost 350,000 clones, approximately 91% of them seen just once. Material for sequencing was PBMCs or T cells enriched from blood (not recorded which). The source is a woman aged 25 to 45 who had been exposed to COVID-19.

The chain couples TRBV30 to TRBJ1-5; a weak D match, TRBD1 (5 bases). Per the germline V gene, CDR1 is GTSNPN and CDR2 is SVGIG (reference sequence). The CDR3 has 14 amino acids. Trimming left V 0 bases short and J 4 bases short, with 10 bases between. CDR3 protein: CAWSVYQGNQPQHF. Written as DNA, the CDR3 is TGTGCCTGGAGTGTATACCAGGGTAATCAGCCCCAGCATTTT. The full variable domain, completed using reference TRBV30 and TRBJ1-5, is SQTIHQWPATLVQPVGSPLSLECTVEGTSNPNLYWYRQAAGRGLQLLFYSVGIGQISSEVPQNLSASRPQDRQFILSSKKLLLSDSGFYLCAWSVYQGNQPQHFGDGTRLSIL.

The genes are TRBV24-1 and TRBJ1-4; D not certain. The ends were cut back, 2 bases at V and 7 bases at J, with 7 bases in the middle. Germline lookup yields CDR1 KGHDR and CDR2 SFDVKD. The CDR3 extends over 13 amino acids. DNA for the CDR3: TGTGCCACCAGTGATTCCCAGTTTGAAAAACTGTTTTTT. Protein sequence: CATSDSQFEKLFF.

This chain uses TRBV20-1 with TRBJ2-7, with TRBD1 as a possible D gene (5 bases). Trimming took off 4 bases at V and 6 bases at J, with 10 bases between the two ends. Germline V gene sequence: CDR1 DFQATT, CDR2 SNEGSKA (reference sequence). The CDR3 runs 11 residues. The CDR3 sequence is CSATRVGEQYF. In DNA, the CDR3 is TGCAGTGCTACCAGGGTAGGCGAGCAGTACTTC.

The genes are TRBV19 and TRBJ1-1; 8 bases match TRBD1. CDR1 and CDR2 from the germline V gene are LNHDA and SQIVND (reference sequence). The CDR3 has 13 residues. After removal of 5 bases from V and 5 bases from J, the junction contained 4 bases not matched to a gene. As DNA, the CDR3 is TGTGCCAGTAGTCCAGGGGGCCTTACTGAAGCTTTCTTT. It codes for CASSPGGLTEAFF.

The chain couples TRBV19 to TRBJ2-2; 12 bases agree with TRBD2. There are 15 residues in the CDR3. Germline V gives CDR1 LNHDA, CDR2 SQIVND (reference sequence). V trimming: 5 bases; J trimming: 6 bases; junction bases outside the gene matches: 4. The CDR3 nucleotides read TGTGCCAGTAGTTCGGCTAGCGGGGGGGCCGGGGAGCTGTTTTTT. It encodes CASSSASGGAGELFF.

V is TRBV30 and J is TRBJ1-2; D may be TRBD1 (5 bases). The CDR3 has 13 amino acids. In germline, CDR1 is GTSNPN, CDR2 SVGIG (reference sequence). Trimming stripped 3 bases from V and 4 bases from J, with 12 bases between. The CDR3 sequence is CAWSDRDTYGYTF. In nucleotides, the CDR3 is TGTGCCTGGAGCGACAGAGACACCTATGGCTACACCTTC.

The chain couples TRBV30 to TRBJ2-5; 8 bases are a match to TRBD2. Germline V gene lookup returns CDR1 GTSNPN and CDR2 SVGIG (reference sequence). V gave up 1 base and J gave up 7 bases; unmatched junction bases: 2. The CDR3 runs 12 residues. The CDR3 loop is CAWSARGGTQYF. As DNA, the CDR3 is TGTGCCTGGAGTGCCCGGGGGGGGACCCAGTACTTC.

The chain has TRBV13 and TRBJ2-1; tentatively, D is TRBD2 (6 bases). The CDR3 consists of 16 residues. Germline CDR1 and CDR2: PRHDT and FYEKMQ (reference sequence). V dropped 4 bases and J dropped 0 bases, with 13 bases sitting between them. The CDR3 nucleotides are TGTGCCAGCAGCTCGTTCCGGGAGAGCTCCTACAATGAGCAGTTCTTC. Its protein is CASSSFRESSYNEQFF.

The gene calls are TRBV10-3 and TRBJ1-2; D unresolved. Trimming took 2 bases from V and 0 from J, leaving 7 bases between them. CDR3 length equals 14 residues. Germline CDR1 ENHRY, CDR2 SYGVKD. The CDR3 protein is CAISEIGANYGYTF. CDR3 bases: TGTGCCATCAGTGAGATCGGTGCTAACTATGGCTACACCTTC.

The chain has TRBV9 and TRBJ2-2, with a possible D match to TRBD1 (6 bases). Germline V gene lookup returns CDR1 SGDLS and CDR2 YYNGEE. V shed 3 bases and J shed 7 bases, with 16 bases lying between them. The CDR3 totals 15 residues. The CDR3 region is CASSGTPQGNGELFF. DNA of the CDR3: TGTGCCAGCAGCGGGACGCCACAGGGTAACGGGGAGCTGTTTTTT.

This sequence joins TRBV6-4 and TRBJ1-4; 8 nucleotides align to TRBD1. The V gene end was trimmed by 5 bases and the J gene end by 5 bases; junction bases not matched to a gene: 7. CDR3 length: 15 amino acids. The germline V gene has CDR1 MRHNA and CDR2 SNTAGT. DNA for the CDR3: TGTGCCAGCAGTCCCGGGGCAGGGGGCAATGAAAAACTGTTTTTT. Its translation is CASSPGAGGNEKLFF.

This clone has just a few counts. V is TRBV4-2 and J is TRBJ2-7; TRBD2 agrees at 12 bases. V gave up 2 bases and J gave up 5 bases; unmatched junction bases: 13. The CDR3 is 18 residues long. Germline loops: CDR1 LGHNA, CDR2 YNFKEQ. CDR3 nucleotides: TGTGCCAGCAGCCAAAAAGCGGCGACTAGCGGGAGTTCCCACGAGCAGTACTTC. Protein: CASSQKAATSGSSHEQYF.

The chain uses TRBV19 and TRBJ2-5; 7 bases are shared with TRBD1. This CDR3 has 13 residues. The ends lost 2 bases at V and 8 bases at J; junction bases unmatched: 5. The germline V gene has CDR1 LNHDA and CDR2 SQIVND (reference sequence). This CDR3 is CASSIWDSRTQYF. Here the CDR3 DNA reads TGTGCCAGTAGTATATGGGACAGCCGCACCCAGTACTTC.

The chain links TRBV10-1 to TRBJ2-4; TRBD1 matches 7 bases. Germline CDR1 and CDR2: WNHNN and SYGVQD (reference sequence). The CDR3 spans 16 residues. V dropped 6 bases and J dropped 5; count of bases not matched to a gene: 13. CDR3 DNA sequence: TGCGCCAGCAGCCCCACAGGGGACGCCTCCCAAAACATTCAGTACTTC. Its protein is CASSPTGDASQNIQYF.

The V and J genes are TRBV27 and TRBJ2-7; TRBD2 matches at 15 bases. The V gene end was trimmed by 1 base and the J gene end by 0 bases; junction bases not matched to a gene: 4. Germline V CDR1 and CDR2: MNHEY, SMNVEV (reference sequence). The CDR3 length is 18 residues. Written as DNA, the CDR3 is TGTGCCAGCAGTTTATTGGGACTAGCGGGAGGCAGCTCCTACGAGCAGTACTTC. This gives the protein CASSLLGLAGGSSYEQYF.

The rearrangement joins TRBV19 to TRBJ2-1; the D gene is possibly TRBD1 (7 bases). The CDR3 runs 14 residues. Germline CDR1 LNHDA, CDR2 SQIVND (reference sequence). V shed 7 bases and J shed 4 bases, with 14 bases lying between them. The CDR3 here is CASTTQGGYNEQFF. The CDR3 DNA follows: TGTGCCAGTACTACCCAGGGGGGTTACAATGAGCAGTTCTTC.

This clone was counted once. The V and J genes are TRBV5-6 and TRBJ1-6, with 9 bases matching TRBD1. J lost 8 bases, V lost 0 bases, and 9 bases had no gene match. The CDR3 loop spans 17 amino acids. Per the germline V gene, CDR1 is SGHDT and CDR2 is YYEEEE. CDR3 loop: CASSLAGQGTKDSPLHF. As DNA, the CDR3 is TGTGCCAGCAGCTTGGCTGGACAGGGGACAAAGGATTCACCCCTCCACTTT.

This chain uses TRBV24-1 with TRBJ2-1; 7 bases align to TRBD2. The junction had 2 bases not matched to a gene; V was cut back by 2 bases and J by 11 bases. The CDR3 consists of 12 residues. Per germline, CDR1 KGHDR and CDR2 SFDVKD. CDR3 in DNA: TGTGCCACCAGTGATTCGACTAGCCAGCAGTTCTTC. Translation: CATSDSTSQQFF.

This clone was counted only a few times. V is TRBV28 and J is TRBJ1-3; D is ambiguous. This CDR3 is built from 13 residues. Trimming removed 4 bases from V and 2 bases from J, with 6 bases in between. The germline V gene encodes CDR1 MDHEN and CDR2 SYDVKM. CDR3 sequence (DNA): TGTGCCAGCAGTTCCGGGGCTGGAAACACCATATATTTT. Translated, it gives CASSSGAGNTIYF. Filled out from reference TRBV28 and TRBJ1-3, the complete variable domain reads DVKVTQSSRYLVKRTGEKVFLECVQDMDHENMFWYRQDPGLGLRLIYFSYDVKMKEKGDIPEGYSVSREKKERFSLILESASTNQTSMYLCASSSGAGNTIYFGEGSWLTVV.

The chain has TRBV4-2 and TRBJ1-1; possibly TRBD1 for D (5 bases). V dropped 7 bases and J dropped 4 bases, with 10 bases sitting between them. The germline gives CDR1 LGHNA, CDR2 YNFKEQ. The CDR3 runs to 12 residues. The CDR3 DNA reads as TGTGCCAGCACGTCCCAGGGCACTGAAGCTTTCTTT. It is translated as CASTSQGTEAFF.

This chain uses TRBV7-3 with TRBJ2-1; D may be TRBD2 (6 bases). The CDR3 has 13 amino acids. Germline CDR1 reads SGHTA; CDR2 reads FQGTGA. The V end was cut by 5 bases, the J end by 4 bases, with 9 bases between. The CDR3 region is CASSGGIYNEQFF. The CDR3 DNA reads TGTGCCAGCAGCGGCGGGATATACAATGAGCAGTTCTTC.

The J gene is TRBJ1-2, the V gene TRBV30; D uncertain. The CDR3 has 15 amino acids. CDR1 is GTSNPN and CDR2 is SVGIG in the germline V gene (reference sequence). V was clipped by 0 bases and J by 6 bases, with 17 bases between them. For the CDR3, the DNA is TGTGCCTGGAGTGTTGGAGTTTCGGCTGGCGATGGCTACACCTTC. Its translation is CAWSVGVSAGDGYTF.